These T cell receptor beta chains were read from a single sample in a study of cytotoxic CD8 clonotypes in ibrutinib-treated CLL. This table comes from immunoSEQ multiplex PCR, and its TCRdb copy is limited to in-frame clones, with some not included. The repertoire has about 140,000 clones, around 84% of them found once; the top ten carry less than 9%. The sample in question was PBMCs, obtained after 36 months of ibrutinib treatment. All receptors come from a human donor with chronic lymphocytic leukemia. Each CDR3 is given with its conserved first and last residue. D genes are given only for firm matches. Clone size is stated in some rows and not others, as once, few, many or a class when expanded.

d_gene	j_gene	v_gene	abundance	CDR3nt	CDR3aa
TRBD2	TRBJ2-7	TRBV25-1	-	TGTGCCAGCAGTGAAGGCACCGGGGGGGTCTACGAGCAGTACTTC	CASSEGTGGVYEQYF
TRBD2	TRBJ2-1	TRBV27	-	TGTGCCAGCAGTTTTGTGACTAGCAGTAATGAGCAGTTCTTC	CASSFVTSSNEQFF
-	TRBJ1-5	TRBV4-1	few	TGCGCCAGCAGCCGGTACGAGTCGGGCAATCAGCCCCAGCATTTT	CASSRYESGNQPQHF
-	TRBJ1-5	TRBV19	-	TGTGCCAGTAGTAAAGGGTTGGGCAATCAGCCCCAGCATTTT	CASSKGLGNQPQHF
-	TRBJ1-1	TRBV28	-	TGTGCCAGCAGCCTTTCCGGGGTCTCAGCTTTCTTT	CASSLSGVSAFF
-	TRBJ2-2	TRBV11-2	-	TGTGCCAGCAGCCCAACCGAGAGGACCGGGGAGCTGTTTTTT	CASSPTERTGELFF
TRBD2	TRBJ2-2	TRBV7-2	few	TGTGCCAGCAGCAGAACTAGCGATGGGGAGCTGTTTTTT	CASSRTSDGELFF
TRBD1	TRBJ1-5	TRBV10-3	-	TGTGCCATCAGTGACCGGGACAGGGGGCAACAGCCCCAGCATTTT	CAISDRDRGQQPQHF
-	TRBJ2-7	TRBV6-5	-	TGTGCCAGCAGGTCGACGGGTAGCGAGCAGTACTTC	CASRSTGSEQYF
TRBD2	TRBJ2-2	TRBV5-1	few	TGCGCCAGCAGCCCTGGCGGGAGCACCGGGGAGCTGTTTTTT	CASSPGGSTGELFF
-	TRBJ1-2	TRBV19	-	TGTGCCAGTAGTGTCCCCGGGACGGCATTTAACTATGGCTACACCTTC	CASSVPGTAFNYGYTF
-	TRBJ1-2	TRBV29-1	-	TGCAGCGCCCTACGCCTTGGCGGCTCCCCCAACTATGGCTACACCTTC	CSALRLGGSPNYGYTF
TRBD2	TRBJ2-3	TRBV6-1	-	TGTGCCAGCAGCGAGCGGGGACGCACAGATACGCAGTATTTT	CASSERGRTDTQYF
-	TRBJ2-2	TRBV11-2	-	TGTGCCAGCACCCCTAGCGCTACTGGCGGGGAGCTGTTTTTT	CASTPSATGGELFF
-	TRBJ1-1	TRBV6-5	-	TGTGCCAGCAGGCGGCGTTCCACTGAAGCTTTCTTT	CASRRRSTEAFF
-	TRBJ2-7	TRBV11-2	few	TGTGCCAGCAGCTTAGGTCACGAGCAGTACTTC	CASSLGHEQYF
-	TRBJ1-6	TRBV30	-	TGTGCCTGGAGCGACCAGGCGGAGAATTCACCCCTCCACTTT	CAWSDQAENSPLHF
-	TRBJ1-6	TRBV2	-	TGTGCCAGCACCGGAGGTGGCAGTACTCCTTATAATTCACCCCTCCACTTT	CASTGGGSTPYNSPLHF
-	TRBJ2-3	TRBV5-6	few	TGTGCCAGCAGCGACTACCCGGAGGGAGATACGCAGTATTTT	CASSDYPEGDTQYF
TRBD1	TRBJ2-1	TRBV27	once	TGTGCCAGCAGTTCCTTCGACAGGGCCCATGAGCAGTTCTTC	CASSSFDRAHEQFF
TRBD2	TRBJ2-4	TRBV5-6	-	TGTGCCAGCAGCCCATTAGCGGGAGAGGCCTCACCAAACATTCAGTACTTC	CASSPLAGEASPNIQYF
-	TRBJ1-4	TRBV2	-	TGTGCCAGCAGAGACTTTGAAAAACTGTTTTTT	CASRDFEKLFF
-	TRBJ2-7	TRBV6-5	-	TGTGCCAGCAGTTTACAGGGTCCCTCCTACGAGCAGTACTTC	CASSLQGPSYEQYF
-	TRBJ2-7	TRBV25-1	-	TGTGCCAGCAGTGATTCGACCTACGAGCAGTACTTC	CASSDSTYEQYF
-	TRBJ1-5	TRBV27	-	TGTGCCAGCAGTCTGAGGGGGAATCAGCCCCAGCATTTT	CASSLRGNQPQHF
-	TRBJ1-6	TRBV7-2	-	TGTGCCAGCAGCACGAGGGTCAATTCACCCCTCCACTTT	CASSTRVNSPLHF
-	TRBJ2-6	TRBV29-1	-	TGCAGCGTTACGATACCGGGGGCCAACGTCCTGACTTTC	CSVTIPGANVLTF
-	TRBJ2-1	TRBV5-1	-	TGCGCCAGCAGCTTGGGTGGAGAGCAGTTCTTC	CASSLGGEQFF
-	TRBJ1-1	TRBV29-1	-	TGCAGCGTTGCTAAGGCCTTGGGTACTGAAGCTTTCTTT	CSVAKALGTEAFF
-	TRBJ1-1	TRBV18	once	TGTGCCAGCTCACCCGGACCAAGGGGGGGAAACACTGAAGCTTTCTTT	CASSPGPRGGNTEAFF
-	TRBJ2-1	TRBV7-2	-	TGTGCCAGCAGCCCCTCGACGGGGAGGGAGCAGTTCTTC	CASSPSTGREQFF
-	TRBJ1-1	TRBV5-1	-	TGCGCCAGCAGCAGGGATCCGAACACTGAAGCTTTCTTT	CASSRDPNTEAFF
TRBD2	TRBJ2-1	TRBV27	-	TGTGCCAGCAGTTTAGAACCGGGACTAGCGGGGGCCAGCTCCTACAATGAGCAGTTCTTC	CASSLEPGLAGASSYNEQFF
TRBD1	TRBJ2-7	TRBV28	-	TGTGCCAGCAGACCCTGGGACAGAACCAACTTCTACGAGCAGTACTTC	CASRPWDRTNFYEQYF
TRBD2	TRBJ2-5	TRBV16	-	TGTGCCAGCAGCCAAGGACTAGCGGGAGGCGAGACCCAGTACTTC	CASSQGLAGGETQYF
-	TRBJ1-5	TRBV6-1	-	TGTGCCAGCAGTGATATCCTGCCCCAGCATTTT	CASSDILPQHF
-	TRBJ1-1	TRBV6-4	once	TGTGCCAGCACCCTGGAGGCAGGGACGGGCACTGAAGCTTTCTTT	CASTLEAGTGTEAFF
-	TRBJ2-3	TRBV5-6	-	TGTGCCAGCAGCTTGCCAGTAGCAGATACGCAGTATTTT	CASSLPVADTQYF
-	TRBJ1-1	TRBV23-1	-	TGCGCCAGCAGTCAATCGTTCGGCGCCTCGAACACTGAAGCTTTCTTT	CASSQSFGASNTEAFF
TRBD2	TRBJ2-5	TRBV5-1	-	TGCGCCAGCAGCTTGGCCGAGTCTAGCGGGGGTATACAAGAGACCCAGTACTTC	CASSLAESSGGIQETQYF
TRBD1	TRBJ2-5	TRBV5-6	-	TGTGCCAGCGTTACCGGGACAGAAGAGACCCAGTACTTC	CASVTGTEETQYF
-	TRBJ2-1	TRBV5-1	-	TGCGCCAGCAGCCCGGAGTCGCGTTACTCCTACAATGAGCAGTTCTTC	CASSPESRYSYNEQFF
TRBD1	TRBJ1-2	TRBV5-1	once	TGCGCCAGCAGCATCGGACAGGGCACCTATGGCTACACCTTC	CASSIGQGTYGYTF
TRBD2	TRBJ2-7	TRBV7-2	-	TGTGCCAGCAGCTTAGAACTAGCGGGCCGATACGAGCAGTACTTC	CASSLELAGRYEQYF
-	TRBJ1-1	TRBV7-9	-	TGTGCCAGCAGCTTAAGTGGACCGCCCATGAACACTGAAGCTTTCTTT	CASSLSGPPMNTEAFF
-	TRBJ2-7	TRBV18	-	TGTGCCAGCTCACCACCTAATGGTTGGTCCTACGAGCAGTACTTC	CASSPPNGWSYEQYF
-	TRBJ1-3	TRBV29-1	once	TGCAGCGTTGAAGTCTCCTCTGGAAACACCATATATTTT	CSVEVSSGNTIYF
-	TRBJ1-2	TRBV11-2	-	TGTGCCAGCAGCTTATCGGGGACTTTGGGGTATGGCTACACCTTC	CASSLSGTLGYGYTF
-	TRBJ1-5	TRBV15	-	TGTGCCACCAGCAGAGATATAGGTAATCAGCCCCAGCATTTT	CATSRDIGNQPQHF
-	TRBJ1-1	TRBV11-3	-	TGTGCCAGCAGCCCAGGATTGAGCACTGAAGCTTTCTTT	CASSPGLSTEAFF
-	TRBJ1-2	TRBV4-2	-	TGTGCCAGCAGTCCGGGGGTTATCTATGGCTACACCTTC	CASSPGVIYGYTF
-	TRBJ2-7	TRBV5-1	-	TGCGCCAGCAGCTTGGCCGGAACACTGCAGTACTTC	CASSLAGTLQYF
-	TRBJ2-2	TRBV10-2	-	TGCGCCAGCAGCGATGGACAGTCGAACACCGGGGAGCTGTTTTTT	CASSDGQSNTGELFF
TRBD2	TRBJ2-3	TRBV19	once	TGTGCCAGTAGTACGATGCTAGCGGGAGTTCTAGATACGCAGTATTTT	CASSTMLAGVLDTQYF